A selection of T cell receptor beta chains follows, all from one sample in a study of CD8 T cells in ankylosing spondylitis. TCRdb recomputed calls from the 5' RACE reads with MiXCR, one row per CDR3 protein. The sample contains about 42,000 distinct CDR3 sequences, around 3.8% of which appear only once. The material sequenced was blood, either unsorted or a sorted T cell fraction (not recorded which). The receptors derive from a female donor with ankylosing spondylitis or in good health (not recorded which). CDR3s include the opening cysteine and the closing phenylalanine or tryptophan. D genes are given only for firm matches. For some rows the clone size is stated as once, few or many, or as a class when expanded; others skip it.

>TRBD1|TRBJ1-2|TRBV9|many
CASRTGETGRYTF
TGTGCCAGCAGGACCGGGGAGACAGGGCGCTACACCTTC
>NA|TRBJ2-2|TRBV9|many
CASSVARFAGELFF
TGTGCCAGCAGCGTAGCTAGGTTCGCCGGGGAGCTGTTTTTT
>NA|TRBJ1-2|TRBV9|many
CASSERGPNYGYTF
TGTGCCAGCAGCGAGAGAGGGCCTAACTATGGCTACACCTTC
>NA|TRBJ1-5|TRBV9|many
CASSVDSNSNQPQHF
TGTGCCAGCAGCGTAGACAGTAATAGCAATCAGCCCCAGCATTTT
>NA|TRBJ2-3|TRBV9|many
CASSPGRGGTDTQYF
TGTGCCAGCAGCCCCGGCCGAGGGGGCACAGATACGCAGTATTTT
>NA|TRBJ1-2|TRBV9|NA
CASSVGGAYGYTF
TGTGCCAGCAGCGTAGGGGGCGCGTATGGCTACACCTTC
>NA|TRBJ1-3|TRBV9|many
CASMASSGNTIYF
TGTGCCAGCATGGCGAGCTCTGGAAACACCATATATTTT
>TRBD2|TRBJ2-1|TRBV9|medium-sized
CASSRGLAGSEQFF
TGTGCCAGCAGCCGTGGACTAGCGGGGAGTGAGCAGTTCTTC
>NA|TRBJ2-1|TRBV9|few
CASSLRLDNEQFF
TGTGCCAGCAGCCTACGACTGGACAATGAGCAGTTCTTC
>TRBD2|TRBJ2-2|TRBV9|many
CASSEGLGGELFF
TGTGCCAGCAGCGAGGGACTAGGGGGGGAGCTGTTTTTT
>NA|TRBJ1-2|TRBV9|many
CASSSPQSPRSDYGYTF
TGTGCCAGCAGCTCGCCCCAATCTCCCAGGAGCGACTATGGCTACACCTTC
>NA|TRBJ2-1|TRBV9|many
CASSYDPMGEQFF
TGTGCCAGCAGCTACGATCCGATGGGAGAGCAGTTCTTC
>NA|TRBJ1-2|TRBV9|many
CASSDRDRSGYGYTF
TGTGCCAGCAGCGATAGGGACCGCAGCGGCTATGGCTACACCTTC
>NA|TRBJ2-1|TRBV9|many
CASSTRTYNEQFF
TGTGCCAGCAGCACAAGGACGTACAATGAGCAGTTCTTC
>NA|TRBJ2-6|TRBV9|many
CASSPRGSGANVLTF
TGTGCCAGCAGCCCCAGGGGTTCGGGGGCCAACGTCCTGACTTTC
>NA|TRBJ2-3|TRBV9|many
CASSAERDTQYF
TGTGCCAGCAGCGCCGAGAGGGATACGCAGTATTTT
>NA|TRBJ2-1|TRBV9|many
CASSVDLTFSYNEQFF
TGTGCCAGCAGCGTAGATCTGACATTTTCCTACAATGAGCAGTTCTTC
>NA|TRBJ2-2|TRBV9|many
CASSVDRLSSGELFF
TGTGCCAGCAGCGTAGATAGGCTATCCAGCGGGGAGCTGTTTTTT
>NA|TRBJ2-2|TRBV9|NA
CASSLPTGLNTGELFF
TGTGCCAGCAGCCTACCGACAGGACTGAACACCGGGGAGCTGTTTTTT
>TRBD2|TRBJ2-1|TRBV9|many
CASNLAGGLGTEQFF
TGTGCCAGCAATTTAGCGGGGGGATTGGGGACTGAGCAGTTCTTC
>NA|TRBJ2-1|TRBV9|many
CASSVDGVGEQFF
TGTGCCAGCAGCGTAGACGGGGTGGGTGAGCAGTTCTTC
>NA|TRBJ1-1|TRBV9|many
CASSIGIGISGAFF
TGTGCCAGCAGCATAGGAATCGGCATCTCCGGGGCTTTCTTT
>TRBD1|TRBJ1-2|TRBV9|many
CASSPLTGVRYGYTF
TGTGCCAGCAGCCCCTTGACAGGGGTAAGATATGGCTACACCTTC
>NA|TRBJ1-2|TRBV6-2/TRBV6-3|many
CASIPGSVHGYTF
TGTGCCAGCATTCCAGGGTCGGTCCATGGCTACACCTTC
>NA|TRBJ2-3|TRBV9|many
CASSVVTGADTQYF
TGTGCCAGCAGCGTAGTCACCGGGGCAGATACGCAGTATTTT
>NA|TRBJ1-5|TRBV9|many
CASSVQPGHQPQHF
TGTGCCAGCAGCGTACAACCGGGGCATCAGCCCCAGCATTTT
>TRBD1|TRBJ2-1|TRBV9|many
CASSPRDRVIGEQFF
TGTGCCAGCAGCCCGAGGGACAGGGTTATCGGTGAGCAGTTCTTC
>NA|TRBJ1-6|TRBV9|many
CASSVDGASPLHF
TGTGCCAGCAGCGTAGACGGGGCATCACCCCTCCACTTT
>NA|TRBJ1-6|TRBV9|NA
CASSPRVLNSPLHF
TGTGCCAGCAGCCCCAGGGTCCTTAATTCACCCCTCCACTTT
>NA|TRBJ2-7|TRBV9|many
CASSVGAGEQYF
TGTGCCAGCAGCGTAGGGGCAGGGGAGCAGTACTTC
>NA|TRBJ2-1|TRBV9|many
CASRGNGEQFF
TGTGCCAGCAGGGGGAACGGAGAGCAGTTCTTC
>TRBD1|TRBJ1-2|TRBV9|many
CASSVGDRVASGYTF
TGTGCCAGCAGCGTAGGGGACAGGGTAGCCTCTGGCTACACCTTC
>NA|TRBJ2-3|TRBV9|many
CASSNLRLASTDTQYF
TGTGCCAGCAGTAACCTTAGGTTGGCTAGCACAGATACGCAGTATTTT
>NA|TRBJ2-1|TRBV9|many
CASSVAPGGNEQFF
TGTGCCAGCAGCGTAGCCCCAGGAGGGAATGAGCAGTTCTTC
>NA|TRBJ1-2|TRBV9|many
CASSSQWVGYTF
TGTGCCAGCAGCTCCCAGTGGGTTGGCTACACCTTC
>NA|TRBJ1-1|TRBV9|many
CASSVAQKGTEAFF
TGTGCCAGCAGCGTGGCACAGAAGGGTACTGAAGCTTTCTTT
>NA|TRBJ1-1|TRBV9|many
CASSRGAEAFF
TGTGCCAGCAGCCGGGGTGCAGAAGCTTTCTTT
>NA|TRBJ2-3|TRBV9|many
CASSVGGSDTQYF
TGTGCCAGCAGCGTAGGTGGGTCAGATACGCAGTATTTT
>TRBD2|TRBJ2-5|TRBV2|NA
CASSRLHLGLAVGGLETQYF
TGTGCCAGCAGCAGATTACACCTGGGACTAGCGGTGGGGGGGCTGGAGACCCAGTACTTC
>NA|TRBJ2-7|TRBV9|many
CASSVLVRDEQYF
TGTGCCAGCAGCGTCTTAGTTAGGGACGAGCAGTACTTC
>NA|TRBJ2-3|TRBV9|many
CASSVGSGYSTDTQYF
TGTGCCAGCAGCGTAGGGAGCGGATACAGCACAGATACGCAGTATTTT